This T cell receptor (beta chain) was documented in a study of cytomegalovirus exposure and HLA in healthy donors. The CDR3 is 14 residues long. Looked up from germline, CDR1 is MRHNA and CDR2 is SNTAGT. With 3 bases clipped from V and 6 bases from J, the junction kept 1 base outside the gene matches. This clone was observed a handful of times. Its antigen is as yet unknown. Other DNA sequences in the same sample also yield this CDR3. Some clones are missing from TCRdb's copy, which holds only in-frame ones; the method was immunoSEQ multiplex PCR. The top ten hold 4.5% to 6% of the sample, which has about 60,000 clones, about 92% seen once. Study-wide results and caveats: Most sequenced TCRs were rare (though some public TCRs occurred in many donors).

The sequencing input was PBMCs. V and J are TRBV6-4 and TRBJ2-1; 11 bases agree with TRBD1. The receptor comes from a woman aged 18-30 years in good health and CMV-seronegative. The CDR3 region has the DNA TGTGCCAGCAGTGAGGGGACAGGGGGCAATGAGCAGTTCTTC. Amino acids: CASSEGTGGNEQFF.